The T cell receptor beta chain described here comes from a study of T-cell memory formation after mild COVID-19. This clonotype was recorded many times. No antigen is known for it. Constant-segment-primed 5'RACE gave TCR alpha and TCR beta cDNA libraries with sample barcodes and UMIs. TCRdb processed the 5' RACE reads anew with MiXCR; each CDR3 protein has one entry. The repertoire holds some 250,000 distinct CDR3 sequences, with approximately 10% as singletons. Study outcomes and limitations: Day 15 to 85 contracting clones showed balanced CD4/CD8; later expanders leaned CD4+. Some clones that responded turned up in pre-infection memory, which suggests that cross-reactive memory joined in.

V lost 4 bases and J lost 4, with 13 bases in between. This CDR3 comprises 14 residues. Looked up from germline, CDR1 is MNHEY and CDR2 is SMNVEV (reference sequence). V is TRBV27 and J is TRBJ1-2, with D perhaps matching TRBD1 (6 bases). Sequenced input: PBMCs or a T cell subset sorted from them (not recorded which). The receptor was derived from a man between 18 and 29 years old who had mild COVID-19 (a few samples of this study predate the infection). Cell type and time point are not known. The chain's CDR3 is CASSSKGGGYGYTF. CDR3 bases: TGTGCCAGCAGTTCCAAGGGGGGTGGCTATGGCTACACCTTC.